This record concerns one T cell receptor (beta chain) sequence. This specimen belongs to a study of blood T cell repertoires in COVID-19. Background on the study: Nucleic acid was either cDNA or gDNA, and it came from T cells, B-cell-depleted T cells, or PBMCs.

The CDR3 extends over 15 amino acids. Germline V gene sequence: CDR1 MDHEN, CDR2 SYDVKM. With 9 bases removed from V and 0 bases from J, the gap between germline ends came to 15 bases. As handled by the study authors: By means of reference gene primer amplification, nucleated cell counts were estimated. Sequencing was performed with immunoSEQ multiplex PCR; in TCRdb, only in-frame clones are kept and a portion is missing. V and J calls and clone size follow that table, whereas D and trimming were derived from the DNA. The data show tens of thousands of clones, more than 75% seen once. The sample consisted of peripheral blood. The V and J genes are TRBV28 and TRBJ2-4; tentatively, D is TRBD1 (5 bases). This TCR was recovered from a human donor in a cohort sampled during active COVID-19. CDR3 sequence reads: CASSDRLIAKNIQYF. The CDR3 DNA sequence: TGTGCCAGTTCTGACAGACTTATAGCCAAAAACATTCAGTACTTC.